This passage covers 12 T cell receptor beta chains from one sample sequenced in a study of T cell repertoires in cytomegalovirus infection. TCRdb used MiXCR to reprocess the reads, holding one entry per CDR3 protein. The table shows nearly 550,000 distinct CDR3 sequences, with about 15% occurring only once. Sequenced material: CD8+ T cells from PBMCs. All receptors derive from a human donor in good health (CMV status not recorded). Some clones in this sample may be carry-over from other donors' samples.

The rearrangement uses TRBV5-1 and TRBJ2-6, with 8 bases identical to TRBD1. This CDR3 has 18 amino acids. Looked up from germline, CDR1 is SGHRS and CDR2 is YFSETQ. V lost 4 bases, J lost 1 base, and 10 bases stayed unmatched. The CDR3 nucleotides are TGCGCCAGCAGCGGCCGGACAGGGAAGATGTCTGGGGCCAACGTCCTGACTTTC. This sequence encodes CASSGRTGKMSGANVLTF.

This clonotype was seen repeatedly, ten times or more. V usage is TRBV6-1 and J usage is TRBJ1-2, with 8 bases that match TRBD1. J gave up 5 bases and V 3 bases, and 11 bases lay outside the gene matches. The CDR3 sequence is 16 residues long. Germline lookup yields CDR1 MNHNS and CDR2 SASEGT. CDR3 amino acids: CASSESQGARGYGYTF. DNA for the CDR3: TGTGCCAGCAGTGAGAGTCAGGGGGCGCGGGGGTATGGCTACACCTTC.

This clonotype was seen more than once but under ten times. This rearrangement joins TRBV15 to TRBJ2-1, with 9 positions matching TRBD1. V trimming: 0 bases; J trimming: 7 bases; junction bases outside the gene matches: 10. Looked up from germline, CDR1 is LNHNV and CDR2 is YYDKDF (reference sequence). CDR3 length: 17 residues. The CDR3 bases are TGTGCCACCAGCAGAGATGCGACCCGACAGGGGGGGAATGAGCAGTTCTTC. It translates to CATSRDATRQGGNEQFF.

CDR3 protein: CASTQNPDTFTSYEQYF. The DNA for the CDR3 is TGCGCCAGCACCCAAAACCCGGACACGTTCACCTCCTACGAGCAGTACTTC. The V and J genes are TRBV5-1 and TRBJ2-7; TRBD1 is a possible D gene (5 bases). Germline V gene data show CDR1 as SGHRS and CDR2 as YFSETQ. This CDR3 region has 17 residues. Between the trimmed V and J ends, which lost 6 bases and 0 bases, there was a span of 22 bases. Based on the CDR3 plus reference TRBV5-1 and TRBJ2-7, the full variable domain is KAGVTQTPRYLIKTRGQQVTLSCSPISGHRSVSWYQQTPGQGLQFLFEYFSETQRNKGNFPGRFSGRQFSNSRSEMNVSTLELGDSALYLCASTQNPDTFTSYEQYFGPGTRLTVT.

This clonotype was seen ten or more times. The chain uses TRBV7-9 and TRBJ1-4; D uncertain. Germline V gene lookup returns CDR1 SEHNR and CDR2 FQNEAQ (reference sequence). Trimming took off 6 bases at V and 4 bases at J, with 15 bases between the two ends. This CDR3 region has 15 residues. CDR3: CASSLSPVLNEKLFF. CDR3 bases: TGTGCCAGCAGTCTGTCCCCTGTGCTTAATGAAAAACTGTTTTTT.

This clonotype was recorded many times. V and J are TRBV12-5 and TRBJ1-2, with D unclear. Trimming removed 4 bases at V and 4 bases at J, with 7 bases between. CDR1 is LGHNT, CDR2 FRNRAP, per germline. The CDR3 covers 12 residues. CDR3 amino acids: CASGSPFYGYTF. The CDR3 DNA sequence: TGTGCTAGTGGTTCACCTTTCTATGGCTACACCTTC. Complete variable domain (other parts from reference TRBV12-5 and TRBJ1-2): DARVTQTPRHKVTEMGQEVTMRCQPILGHNTVFWYRQTMMQGLELLAYFRNRAPLDDSGMPKDRFSAEMPDATLATLKIQPSEPRDSAVYFCASGSPFYGYTFGSGTRLTVV.

This clonotype was seen repeatedly, ten times or more. The chain has TRBV7-9 and TRBJ2-1, with D maybe TRBD1 (5 bases). V was cut by 2 bases and J by 6 bases, with 17 bases left in between. Germline CDR1 SEHNR, CDR2 FQNEAQ (reference sequence). This CDR3 is built from 16 residues. CDR3 bases: TGTGCCAGCAGCTTACTGGCAGGGCAATATGGCAATGAGCAGTTCTTC. Protein sequence: CASSLLAGQYGNEQFF.

In its sample, this clonotype was seen many times. The chain carries TRBV28 and TRBJ2-5; D is unclear. The length of the CDR3 is 13 residues. Trimming cost V 4 bases and J 0 bases, with 6 bases left between them. Germline-derived CDR1 and CDR2 are MDHEN and SYDVKM. The CDR3 reads CASSSPYQETQYF. CDR3 nucleotide sequence: TGTGCCAGCAGTTCACCGTACCAAGAGACCCAGTACTTC.

This sequence joins TRBV2 and TRBJ2-2; 10 bases map to TRBD2. This CDR3 comprises 19 residues. Germline loops: CDR1 SNHLY, CDR2 FYNNEI. V was pared by 2 bases and J by 0 bases, with 9 bases of the junction left unmatched. This CDR3 is CASSELLAGDNPNTGELFF. In nucleotides, the CDR3 is TGTGCCAGCAGTGAACTTCTAGCGGGGGATAATCCGAACACCGGGGAGCTGTTTTTT. Variable domain in full (rest from reference TRBV2 and TRBJ2-2): EPEVTQTPSHQVTQMGQEVILRCVPISNHLYFYWYRQILGQKVEFLVSFYNNEISEKSEIFDDQFSVERPDGSNFTLKIRSTKLEDSAMYFCASSELLAGDNPNTGELFFGEGSRLTVL.

This clonotype was observed many times. V and J are TRBV6-6 and TRBJ1-5; 8 bases line up with TRBD1. The V gene's germline CDR1 is MNHNY and CDR2 SVGAGI (reference sequence). This CDR3 region has 15 residues. With V trimmed by 5 bases and J by 3 bases, 6 bases remained unmatched. The CDR3 DNA is TGTGCCAGCAGTCTTGGGGACAGGAACAATCAGCCCCAGCATTTT. It specifies CASSLGDRNNQPQHF.

With regard to this clonotype: This may come from a read error, since a much larger clone is one base off. V and J are TRBV12-5 and TRBJ2-2, with 7 bases fitting TRBD1. Germline CDR1 is LGHNT and CDR2 is FRNRAP. This CDR3 is 17 amino acids long. The CDR3 DNA sequence: TGTGCTAGTGGTTTGCCACGGAAGGGGGCGAGAGCCGGGGTGCTGTTTTTT. Its translation is CASGLPRKGARAGVLFF.

This clonotype was found many times. The rearrangement links TRBV29-1 to TRBJ2-5; D is ambiguous. In germline, CDR1 is SQVTM, CDR2 ANQGSEA. With 6 bases removed from V and 0 bases from J, the gap between germline ends came to 14 bases. The CDR3 extends over 14 amino acids. Here the CDR3 reads CSVTPLGDQETQYF. CDR3 in DNA: TGCAGCGTGACCCCTCTAGGAGACCAAGAGACCCAGTACTTC.